This T cell receptor (beta chain) was obtained from a study of early T cells in non-severe SARS-CoV-2 infection. Overall study context: Chains stayed unpaired after sequencing of bulk RNA from unsorted whole blood.

This clonotype was seen more than once but under ten times. Its cognate antigen is unknown. CDR3 size: 13 residues. V lost 2 bases and J 4 bases, leaving 8 bases between the germline ends. Germline assignment: CDR1 MDHEN and CDR2 SYDVKM. Overall study results and limits: Lookups in VDJdb leaned toward anti-spike CD8 responses and missed private and CD4 specificities.

Attachment of unique molecular identifiers was made to individual cDNA molecules. TCRdb reprocessed the 5' RACE reads with MiXCR, giving one entry per CDR3 protein. The sample lists more than 55,000 distinct CDR3 sequences, less than 15% occurring once. The receptor was isolated from an adult who was a healthcare worker with PCR-confirmed SARS-CoV-2 infection or an uninfected control (not recorded which). The sequences come from whole blood, collected at baseline. This sequence joins TRBV28 and TRBJ1-1; D not certain. In nucleotides, the CDR3 is TGTGCCAGCAGTTTAAGTCGGATCACTGAAGCTTTCTTT. Translated, it gives CASSLSRITEAFF.